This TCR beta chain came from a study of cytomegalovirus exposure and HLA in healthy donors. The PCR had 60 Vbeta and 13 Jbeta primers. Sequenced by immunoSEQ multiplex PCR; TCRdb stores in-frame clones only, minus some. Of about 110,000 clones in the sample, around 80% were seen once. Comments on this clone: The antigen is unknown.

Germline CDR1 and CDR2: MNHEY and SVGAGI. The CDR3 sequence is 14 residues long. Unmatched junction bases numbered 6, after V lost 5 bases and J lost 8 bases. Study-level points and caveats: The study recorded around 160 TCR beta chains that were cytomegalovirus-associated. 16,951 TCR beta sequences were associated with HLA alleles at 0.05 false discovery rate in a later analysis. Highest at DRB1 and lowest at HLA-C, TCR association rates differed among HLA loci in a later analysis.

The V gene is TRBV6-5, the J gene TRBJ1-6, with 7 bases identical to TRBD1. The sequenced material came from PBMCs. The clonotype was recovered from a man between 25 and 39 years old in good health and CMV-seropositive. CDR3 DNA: TGTGCCAGCAGTGAAACAGGGGAGGATTCACCCCTCCACTTT. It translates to CASSETGEDSPLHF.